This T cell receptor (beta chain) was sequenced for a study of T cell repertoires in cytomegalovirus infection. Turning to the study itself: Selection of CMV epitopes for the study included recently identified HLA-C-restricted and well-studied HLA-B-restricted ones. Both a matching HLA type and CMV infection were indicated by public TCR beta signatures. The study's findings and limits: The ex vivo response was dominated by HLA-C-restricted CMV-specific TCR beta clonotypes. Cumulative public TCR beta family frequency identified carriers of CMV plus the relevant HLA.

As for this clonotype: The antigen remains unidentified.

TCRdb reprocessed the reads with MiXCR, giving one entry per CDR3 protein. The sample consists of roughly 990,000 distinct CDR3 sequences, about 33% of them appearing once. The source material was cultured CD8+ T cells from PBMCs, sampled from culture after CMV antigen stimulation. This receptor was identified in a human donor in good health (CMV status not recorded). Some clones in this sample may be carry-over from other donors' samples.

The chain's CDR3 is CASRAGARTGELFF. The CDR3 coding sequence is TGTGCCAGCAGGGCGGGGGCCCGGACCGGGGAGCTGTTTTTT. This chain joins TRBV19 and TRBJ2-2; D possibly corresponds to TRBD2 (7 bases). The CDR3 length is 14 residues. Germline V gene data show CDR1 as LNHDA and CDR2 as SQIVND (reference sequence). The ends were cut back, 9 bases at V and 5 bases at J, with 16 bases in the middle.